This entry is about one TCR beta chain. Per germline, CDR1 SGHNT and CDR2 YYREEE (reference sequence). The ends lost 4 bases at V and 2 bases at J; junction bases unmatched: 6. The CDR3 covers 16 residues. TCRdb's table, derived via immunoSEQ multiplex PCR, lists solely in-frame clones and lacks some. The table includes 300,000 or so clones, roughly 86% detected once. The data derive from a study of blood T cell repertoires in COVID-19. Study summary: Donors in the United States, Italy and Spain gave samples during acute or convalescent COVID-19.

The sequence was collected from a woman aged 45-59 years with acute or convalescent COVID-19. V usage is TRBV5-4 and J usage is TRBJ2-1; 10 bases line up with TRBD2. The sample comprised peripheral blood. The CDR3 nucleotides read TGTGCCAGCAGCGACGGGGGGACTAGCGCCTACAATGAGCAGTTCTTC. It encodes CASSDGGTSAYNEQFF. The full variable domain, in which reference TRBV5-4 and TRBJ2-1 provide the parts outside the CDR3, is ETGVTQSPTHLIKTRGQQVTLRCSSQSGHNTVSWYQQALGQGPQFIFQYYREEENGRGNFPPRFSGLQFPNYSSELNVNALELDDSALYLCASSDGGTSAYNEQFFGPGTRLTVL.